A single sample gave rise to the 23 T cell receptor beta chains below, sequenced in a study of blood T cell repertoires in COVID-19. The protocol was immunoSEQ multiplex PCR, while the TCRdb copy is restricted to in-frame clones and leaves out a portion. The table shows 430,000 or so clones, with approximately 87% occurring only once. Specimen: PBMCs or T cells enriched from blood (not recorded which). All receptors come from a woman aged 35 to 49 who had recovered from COVID-19.

V is TRBV5-6 and J is TRBJ1-4; 9 bases are shared with TRBD1. This CDR3 contains 17 residues. Germline assignment: CDR1 SGHDT and CDR2 YYEEEE. With 0 bases clipped from V and 8 bases from J, the junction kept 11 bases outside the gene matches. CDR3: CASSLAPGQGRWEKLFF. The CDR3 nucleotides are TGTGCCAGCAGCTTGGCCCCCGGACAGGGGAGATGGGAAAAACTGTTTTTT.

This chain uses TRBV3-1 (or the pseudogene TRBV3-2) with TRBJ2-1; 8 nucleotides align to TRBD2. Trimming took 2 bases from V and 0 from J; bases not matched to a gene: 18. Germline V gives CDR1 LGHDT, CDR2 YNNKEL (reference sequence). CDR3 length: 21 amino acids. The CDR3 spells CASSQTPPGLAGPNSYNEQFF. CDR3 nucleotide sequence: TGTGCCAGCAGCCAAACCCCCCCGGGGCTAGCGGGCCCCAACTCCTACAATGAGCAGTTCTTC.

V gene TRBV14 combines with J gene TRBJ2-2; TRBD2 aligns across 8 bases. V shed 6 bases and J 1 base; nucleotides not matched to a gene: 1. This CDR3 has 14 residues. In germline, CDR1 is SGHDN, CDR2 FVKESK. The CDR3 sequence is CASRTSVNTGELFF. The CDR3 DNA reads as TGTGCCAGCAGGACTAGCGTGAACACCGGGGAGCTGTTTTTT.

The chain carries TRBV25-1 and TRBJ1-1; 7 nucleotides agree with TRBD1. The length of the CDR3 is 13 residues. Germline assignment: CDR1 MGHDK and CDR2 SYGVNS. The junction had 4 bases not matched to a gene; V was cut back by 4 bases and J by 5 bases. Written as DNA, the CDR3 is TGTGCCAGCAGTGTAAACAGGGGAACTGAAGCTTTCTTT. This encodes CASSVNRGTEAFF. The full variable domain, rest sourced from reference TRBV25-1 and TRBJ1-1, is EADIYQTPRYLVIGTGKKITLECSQTMGHDKMYWYQQDPGMELHLIHYSYGVNSTEKGDLSSESTVSRIRTEHFPLTLESARPSHTSQYLCASSVNRGTEAFFGQGTRLTVV.

This clone appeared a few times. The rearrangement joins TRBV7-2 to TRBJ1-6; D is unclear. V dropped 2 bases and J dropped 7 bases, with 12 bases sitting between them. Germline lookup yields CDR1 SGHTA and CDR2 FQGNSA. This CDR3 comprises 15 residues. DNA of the CDR3: TGTGCCAGCAGCTTACCCGGGTCCCCCAATTCACCCCTCCACTTT. Translating it yields CASSLPGSPNSPLHF.

This clone was seen a handful of times. Other DNA sequences within the sample encode an identical CDR3. The chain uses TRBV7-2 and TRBJ1-4; D uncertain. Germline V gene lookup returns CDR1 SGHTA and CDR2 FQGNSA. CDR3 length equals 15 residues. V lost 1 base, J lost 6 bases, and 12 bases lay in between. CDR3 region: CASSLVGQTYEKLFF. The CDR3 region has the DNA TGTGCCAGCAGCTTAGTAGGTCAGACTTATGAAAAACTGTTTTTT.

The V call is TRBV2, the J call TRBJ1-3; D might be TRBD1 (5 bases). Germline V CDR1 and CDR2: SNHLY, FYNNEI. The CDR3 sequence is 16 residues long. V gave up 4 bases and J gave up 3 bases, with 16 bases separating them. The chain's CDR3 is CASSVEGSSNGNTIYF. For the CDR3, the DNA is TGTGCCAGCAGTGTGGAGGGGTCATCCAATGGAAACACCATATATTTT.

V and J are TRBV6-1 and TRBJ2-7, with D possibly matching TRBD2 (6 bases). CDR1 and CDR2 from the germline V gene are MNHNS and SASEGT. The CDR3 is 15 amino acids. V dropped 1 base and J dropped 3 bases, with 13 bases sitting between them. This chain's CDR3 is CASSEGSGAVYEQYF. The CDR3 DNA is TGTGCCAGCAGTGAAGGGTCGGGAGCTGTCTACGAGCAGTACTTC.

This chain uses TRBV10-3 with TRBJ2-7; D not certain. Trimming took 3 bases from V and 6 from J, leaving 15 bases between them. This CDR3 has 14 amino acids. CDR1 ENHRY and CDR2 SYGVKD come from the germline V gene. CDR3 residues: CAISELAGLSEQYF. CDR3 nucleotides: TGTGCCATCAGTGAATTGGCAGGTCTGAGCGAGCAGTACTTC.

The rearrangement links TRBV7-9 to TRBJ1-2; TRBD1 is a possible D gene (5 bases). Per the germline V gene, CDR1 is SEHNR and CDR2 is FQNEAQ (reference sequence). The CDR3 contains 14 residues. V dropped 4 bases and J dropped 4 bases, with 13 bases sitting between them. In DNA, the CDR3 is TGTGCCAGCAGCTCGTCCCAAGGGGTCTATGGCTACACCTTC. Protein sequence: CASSSSQGVYGYTF.

The chain has TRBV5-5 and TRBJ2-3; D gene ambiguous. V was clipped by 0 bases and J by 2 bases, with 7 bases between them. CDR1 and CDR2 (germline): SGHKS, YYEKEE (reference sequence). The CDR3 contains 14 residues. The CDR3 protein is CASSLATNTDTQYF. DNA of the CDR3: TGTGCCAGCAGCTTGGCCACAAACACAGATACGCAGTATTTT.

V and J are TRBV27 and TRBJ1-2, with 9 bases that match TRBD1. V was pared by 3 bases and J by 4 bases, with 6 bases of the junction left unmatched. The CDR3 is 15 residues long. CDR1 MNHEY and CDR2 SMNVEV come from the germline V gene (reference sequence). The CDR3 is CASSFRDREVYGYTF. DNA of the CDR3: TGTGCCAGCAGTTTCCGGGACAGGGAAGTCTATGGCTACACCTTC.

J is TRBJ1-1 and V is TRBV21-1. TRBV21-1 is noted as a pseudogene. The CDR3 has 14 amino acids. CDR3 region: CASSNGRENTEAFF. For the CDR3, the DNA is TGTGCCAGCAGCAATGGGAGGGAGAACACTGAAGCTTTCTTT.

The V gene is TRBV21-1, the J gene TRBJ1-3; the DNA was not used to check the table's D call, TRBD1. TRBV21-1 is shown as a pseudogene. The CDR3 covers 15 residues. CDR3: CASSPGAPPGNTIYF. DNA for the CDR3: TGTGCCAGCAGCCCAGGGGCTCCCCCTGGAAACACCATATATTTT.

V is TRBV29-1 and J is TRBJ1-1, with a weak D call TRBD1 (5 bases). Germline V gene lookup returns CDR1 SQVTM and CDR2 ANQGSEA. The CDR3 is 15 amino acids. V was cut by 3 bases and J by 6 bases, with 20 bases left in between. CDR3 region: CSVDRGVGWGAEAFF. The CDR3 region has the DNA TGCAGCGTTGATCGGGGAGTGGGTTGGGGGGCTGAAGCTTTCTTT. Drawing the rest from reference TRBV29-1 and TRBJ1-1, the complete variable domain is SAVISQKPSRDICQRGTSLTIQCQVDSQVTMMFWYRQQPGQSLTLIATANQGSEATYESGFVIDKFPISRPNLTFSTLTVSNMSPEDSSIYLCSVDRGVGWGAEAFFGQGTRLTVV.

The chain recombines TRBV7-9 with TRBJ2-1; maybe TRBD2 (5 bases). Trimming cost V 5 bases and J 3 bases, with 14 bases left between them. From germline, CDR1 is SEHNR and CDR2 FQNEAQ (reference sequence). The CDR3 length is 15 residues. The CDR3 sequence: CASSPRTGIYNEQFF. The CDR3 coding sequence is TGTGCCAGCAGCCCGCGGACTGGAATCTACAATGAGCAGTTCTTC. Full variable domain (remainder filled in from reference TRBV7-9 and TRBJ2-1): DTGVSQNPRHKITKRGQNVTFRCDPISEHNRLYWYRQTLGQGPEFLTYFQNEAQLEKSRLLSDRFSAERPKGSFSTLEIQRTEQGDSAMYLCASSPRTGIYNEQFFGPGTRLTVL.

This clone was observed a single time. The chain uses TRBV7-9 and TRBJ2-1; 8 bases line up with TRBD2. The junction had 5 bases not matched to a gene; V was cut back by 3 bases and J by 7 bases. The CDR3 covers 14 residues. The germline CDR1 and CDR2 sequences are SEHNR and FQNEAQ (reference sequence). CDR3 residues: CASSLGLDNNEQFF. CDR3 coding DNA: TGTGCCAGCAGCTTGGGACTAGATAATAATGAGCAGTTCTTC.

The DNA for the CDR3 is TGTGCCAGCAGCCCCCGGAGGGACGCACGCACAGATACGCAGTATTTT. This sequence encodes CASSPRRDARTDTQYF. The chain uses TRBV6-2 or TRBV6-3 and TRBJ2-3; D is perhaps TRBD2 (6 bases). V lost 6 bases, J lost 1 base, and 17 bases lay in between. This CDR3 contains 16 residues. CDR1 and CDR2 (germline): MNHEY, SVGEGT.

This chain uses TRBV5-4 with TRBJ2-2; 8 positions agree with TRBD1. This CDR3 is 16 amino acids long. J gave up 1 base and V 3 bases, and 5 bases lay outside the gene matches. CDR1 SGHNT and CDR2 YYREEE come from the germline V gene (reference sequence). In DNA form, the CDR3 reads TGTGCCAGCAGCTACCGACAGGGGCGGAACACCGGGGAGCTGTTTTTT. The encoded protein is CASSYRQGRNTGELFF.

This chain links TRBV5-1 with TRBJ2-5; maybe TRBD1 (7 bases). The V and J ends lost 5 bases and 7 bases respectively, with 27 bases between them. This CDR3 comprises 17 residues. The germline CDR1 and CDR2 sequences are SGHRS and YFSETQ. The CDR3 DNA follows: TGCGCCAGCAGTAGGGGAGGACAGGCCAAAATGTCGGGGACCCAGTACTTC. This translates into CASSRGGQAKMSGTQYF.

The rearrangement joins TRBV6-5 to TRBJ1-2; TRBD1 aligns across 7 bases. V lost 8 bases to trimming and J lost 7 bases; unmatched junction nucleotides: 13. Germline V gives CDR1 MNHEY, CDR2 SVGAGI. This CDR3 comprises 14 residues. This CDR3 is CASRLQGGWFGYTF. DNA of the CDR3: TGTGCCAGCCGCCTCCAGGGGGGATGGTTTGGCTACACCTTC.

The rearrangement joins TRBV7-2 to TRBJ2-7, with a tentative D call TRBD2 (6 bases). Trimming cost V 5 bases and J 0 bases, with 17 bases left between them. Looked up from germline, CDR1 is SGHTA and CDR2 is FQGNSA. This CDR3 is 16 amino acids long. CDR3 sequence reads: CASSDQWGGASYEQYF. CDR3 coding DNA: TGTGCCAGCAGCGATCAATGGGGCGGGGCCTCCTACGAGCAGTACTTC.

The chain employs TRBV30 and TRBJ2-7; D may be TRBD1 (5 bases). Trimming pared 0 bases from V and 7 bases from J, leaving 28 bases between. There are 18 residues in the CDR3. CDR1 GTSNPN and CDR2 SVGIG come from the germline V gene (reference sequence). The CDR3 DNA sequence: TGTGCCTGGAGTGTACGTGATTGGTCCGGACAACGGGTCCTGGAGCAGTACTTC. This sequence encodes CAWSVRDWSGQRVLEQYF.